One sample yielded the 27 T cell receptor beta chains listed below, sequenced in a study of blood T cells in healthy people across ages. Together with a sample-barcoded 5' primer, a J-beta primer mix was included in a second PCR lasting about 7 to 11 cycles. A single record per CDR3 protein comes from TCRdb applying MiXCR to the 5' RACE reads. Of hundreds of thousands of distinct CDR3 sequences detected, more than 20% appear once; the ten largest clones hold under 9.5%. The sample was also reused in another study, on T cells of mothers and their children.

Sequenced input: blood. These receptors were obtained from a boy aged 5 to 17 in good health.

This clonotype was seen only once. The chain combines TRBV27 with TRBJ1-2, with no clear D. Trimming shortened V by 4 bases and J by 2 bases, and 14 bases separated the two germline ends. The CDR3 contains 15 residues. The germline gives CDR1 MNHEY, CDR2 SMNVEV (reference sequence). Written as DNA, the CDR3 is TGTGCCAGCAGTTCGGCAGCATCCGTCAACTATGGCTACACCTTC. It codes for CASSSAASVNYGYTF.

The chain has TRBV7-2 and TRBJ1-5, with D perhaps TRBD1 (5 bases). The CDR3 is made up of 15 amino acids. The ends were cut back, 1 base at V and 1 base at J, with 8 bases in the middle. Germline V gene lookup returns CDR1 SGHTA and CDR2 FQGNSA. CDR3 in amino acids: CASSLVRGSNQPQHF. In nucleotides, the CDR3 is TGTGCCAGCAGCTTAGTAAGGGGAAGCAATCAGCCCCAGCATTTT.

The chain is built from TRBV9 and TRBJ2-3; D is perhaps TRBD2 (5 bases). This CDR3 spans 18 amino acids. The germline CDR1 and CDR2 sequences are SGDLS and YYNGEE. Trimming removed 4 bases from V and 0 bases from J, with 21 bases in between. CDR3 in DNA: TGTGCCAGCAGCCCCGCGGGCTTGGACCGTGCTAGCACAGATACGCAGTATTTT. Its translation: CASSPAGLDRASTDTQYF.

The rearrangement links TRBV15 to TRBJ2-7, with 8 bases aligning to TRBD2. The CDR3 loop spans 14 amino acids. Germline CDR1 is LNHNV and CDR2 is YYDKDF (reference sequence). Trimming took 8 bases from V and 2 from J; bases not matched to a gene: 8. The CDR3 sequence: CATALSGRTYEQYF. CDR3 coding DNA: TGTGCCACCGCCCTGAGCGGGAGAACCTACGAGCAGTACTTC.

This clonotype was counted a few times. CDR3 region: CASRGAGNSPLHF. The CDR3 DNA reads TGTGCCAGCAGGGGCGCGGGTAATTCACCCCTCCACTTT. The V and J genes are TRBV7-2 and TRBJ1-6; D gene uncertain. Germline loops: CDR1 SGHTA, CDR2 FQGNSA. CDR3 length: 13 amino acids. V lost 6 bases, J lost 6 bases, and 9 bases lay in between.

This clonotype was seen a few times. CDR3 sequence reads: CASSQDTGQGRYGYTF. The DNA for the CDR3 is TGCGCCAGCAGCCAAGATACGGGACAGGGAAGATATGGCTACACCTTC. This chain connects TRBV4-3 to TRBJ1-2; 9 nucleotides line up with TRBD1. The trim removed 0 bases at V and 5 bases at J, leaving 7 bases unmatched. This CDR3 region has 16 residues. Germline loops: CDR1 LGHNA, CDR2 YSLEER.

The V call is TRBV4-3, the J call TRBJ2-1; D tentatively reads TRBD1 or TRBD2 (5 bases each). This CDR3 comprises 14 residues. Germline assignment: CDR1 LGHNA and CDR2 YSLEER. V was shortened by 5 bases and J by 4 bases, with 12 bases between the two germline ends. The CDR3 sequence is CASSVRDPYNEQFF. The DNA for the CDR3 is TGCGCCAGCAGCGTCCGGGACCCGTACAATGAGCAGTTCTTC.

V gene TRBV9 combines with J gene TRBJ1-2, with unresolved D. The ends were cut back, 0 bases at V and 4 bases at J, with 4 bases in the middle. CDR1 and CDR2 (germline): SGDLS, YYNGEE. The CDR3 runs 12 residues. As DNA, the CDR3 is TGTGCCAGCAGCGTAGCTGGCTATGGCTACACCTTC. Residues: CASSVAGYGYTF.

This clonotype came up a few times. J is TRBJ1-4 and V is TRBV6-5; 9 bases are a match to TRBD1. Germline-derived CDR1 and CDR2 are MNHEY and SVGAGI. V lost 2 bases, J lost 7 bases, and 2 bases stayed unmatched. CDR3 length: 14 residues. CDR3 protein: CASSYGTGFEKLFF. In DNA form, the CDR3 reads TGTGCCAGCAGTTACGGGACAGGGTTTGAAAAACTGTTTTTT.

The genes are TRBV7-3 and TRBJ2-7, with a tentative D call TRBD2 (6 bases). The germline V and J ends were trimmed by 7 bases and 5 bases, with 18 bases remaining between them. This CDR3 contains 14 residues. Germline V gene sequence: CDR1 SGHTA, CDR2 FQGTGA. This CDR3 is CASKSDGSSNEQYF. In DNA, the CDR3 is TGTGCCAGCAAGAGTGACGGGAGTTCGAACGAGCAGTACTTC.

This clonotype has more than one count but fewer than ten. V usage is TRBV12-3 or TRBV12-4 and J usage is TRBJ1-4, with D tentatively TRBD1 (5 bases). V dropped 6 bases and J dropped 5 bases, with 10 bases sitting between them. The CDR3 has 13 amino acids. CDR3 region: CASRRRQNEKLFF. As DNA, the CDR3 is TGTGCCAGCAGGCGCCGACAGAATGAAAAACTGTTTTTT.

The chain has TRBV6-4 and TRBJ2-1; no definite D call. With 4 bases removed from V and 2 bases from J, the gap between germline ends came to 6 bases. CDR1 and CDR2 (germline): MRHNA, SNTAGT. CDR3 length: 13 amino acids. The CDR3 DNA reads as TGTGCCAGCAGTGGGTGGGCCTACAATGAGCAGTTCTTC. The encoded protein is CASSGWAYNEQFF.

V usage is TRBV29-1 and J usage is TRBJ2-3, with 10 bases identical to TRBD2. The CDR3 covers 13 residues. Germline assignment: CDR1 SQVTM and CDR2 ANQGSEA. V trimming: 7 bases; J trimming: 5 bases; junction bases outside the gene matches: 6. The CDR3 spells CSATSGNGDTQYF. The CDR3 DNA follows: TGCAGCGCTACTAGCGGGAATGGAGATACGCAGTATTTT.

The chain recombines TRBV6-1 with TRBJ2-2, with TRBD2 identical over 14 bases. The CDR3 has 16 residues. Germline CDR1 reads MNHNS; CDR2 reads SASEGT. Trimming removed 5 bases from V and 4 bases from J; junction bases left unmatched: 3. DNA of the CDR3: TGTGCCAGCAGTCGACTAGCGGGAGGGAGCACCGGGGAGCTGTTTTTT. Its translation is CASSRLAGGSTGELFF.

The J gene is TRBJ1-1, the V gene TRBV6-6; D gene uncertain. This CDR3 is 13 amino acids long. The V and J ends lost 2 bases and 4 bases respectively, with 8 bases between them. Germline V gives CDR1 MNHNY, CDR2 SVGAGI (reference sequence). CDR3 amino acids: CASSYGVGTEAFF. In nucleotides, the CDR3 is TGTGCCAGCAGTTACGGGGTGGGCACTGAAGCTTTCTTT.

About this clonotype itself: A read error may explain this, as a much larger clone is one base away. The gene calls are TRBV7-9 and TRBJ2-1, with unresolved D. This CDR3 comprises 12 residues. Germline V lookup: CDR1 SEHNR, CDR2 FQNEAQ (reference sequence). V was cut by 0 bases and J by 10 bases, with 7 bases left in between. The CDR3 bases are TGTGCCAGCAGCTTAGCGGGAAGCGAGCAGTTCTTC. It encodes CASSLAGSEQFF.

The chain carries TRBV20-1 and TRBJ2-3; TRBD2 is a possible D gene (5 bases). The V gene lost 5 bases and the J gene lost 3 bases, with 12 bases spanning the gap. The CDR3 runs 13 residues. The V gene's germline CDR1 is DFQATT and CDR2 SNEGSKA (reference sequence). The chain's CDR3 is CSAVALGTDTQYF. DNA of the CDR3: TGCAGTGCTGTAGCGTTAGGAACAGATACGCAGTATTTT.

This chain links TRBV3-1 with TRBJ2-3, with 9 bases matching TRBD1. The CDR3 contains 16 residues. V lost 2 bases, J lost 3 bases, and 6 bases stayed unmatched. From germline, CDR1 is LGHDT and CDR2 YNNKEL (reference sequence). CDR3 coding DNA: TGTGCCAGCAGCCAACGGGGGACAGGGTTGACAGATACGCAGTATTTT. Its translation is CASSQRGTGLTDTQYF.

This clonotype turned up a few times. The chain combines TRBV13 with TRBJ1-2; D is unresolved. Germline V gene lookup returns CDR1 PRHDT and CDR2 FYEKMQ (reference sequence). V lost 1 base and J 7 bases, leaving 16 bases between the germline ends. The CDR3 runs to 15 residues. CDR3 DNA sequence: TGTGCCAGCAGCTTAGCCCTGGACCTGCGGACTGGCTACACCTTC. This codes for CASSLALDLRTGYTF.

In its sample, this clonotype was seen a few times. J is TRBJ1-3 and V is TRBV15; D is unclear. This CDR3 spans 18 amino acids. Germline-derived CDR1 and CDR2 are LNHNV and YYDKDF (reference sequence). The V end was cut by 1 base, the J end by 0 bases, with 16 bases between. The CDR3 protein is CATSRASGFFSSGNTIYF. The CDR3 DNA sequence: TGTGCCACCAGCAGAGCTTCAGGATTTTTCAGCTCTGGAAACACCATATATTTT.

This clonotype has only a few counts. J is TRBJ2-3 and V is TRBV24-1; no reliable D call. The CDR3 is 15 amino acids. The V gene's germline CDR1 is KGHDR and CDR2 SFDVKD. Trimming left V 2 bases short and J 6 bases short, with 14 bases between. As DNA, the CDR3 is TGTGCCACCAGTGATTCGGCAGGTACGGCGGATACGCAGTATTTT. This translates into CATSDSAGTADTQYF.

The chain recombines TRBV4-3 with TRBJ2-5; D not certain. The J call is doubtful: the DNA matches TRBJ2-7 better. Germline assignment: CDR1 LGHNA and CDR2 YSLEER. The CDR3 extends over 15 amino acids. CDR3 protein: CASSQDKSGVYEQYF. CDR3 coding DNA: TGCGCCAGCAGCCAAGATAAATCTGGGGTATACGAGCAGTACTTC.

This clonotype was seen more than once but under ten times. This sequence joins TRBV6-2 or TRBV6-3 and TRBJ2-1; 16 bases fit TRBD2. This CDR3 has 19 amino acids. Trimming at V came to 5 bases and at J to 0 bases, leaving 7 bases not matched to a gene. The germline V gene has CDR1 MNHEY and CDR2 SVGEGT. CDR3 in DNA: TGTGCCAGCAGTCACGGGACTAGCGGGGGGGATAGCTCCTACAATGAGCAGTTCTTC. This sequence encodes CASSHGTSGGDSSYNEQFF.

The V and J genes are TRBV7-9 and TRBJ2-5; 8 bases fit TRBD2. This CDR3 is 15 amino acids long. The ends lost 3 bases at V and 0 bases at J; junction bases unmatched: 3. The germline V gene encodes CDR1 SEHNR and CDR2 FQNEAQ (reference sequence). CDR3 sequence (DNA): TGTGCCAGCAGCTTCTCTAGCGGGTACCAAGAGACCCAGTACTTC. This codes for CASSFSSGYQETQYF.

The rearrangement uses TRBV28 and TRBJ2-7; D gene unclear. This CDR3 region has 13 residues. Germline-derived CDR1 and CDR2 are MDHEN and SYDVKM. V was pared by 4 bases and J by 2 bases, with 9 bases between. The CDR3 region is CASSSPEAYEQYF. CDR3 bases: TGTGCCAGCAGTTCCCCTGAGGCCTACGAGCAGTACTTC.

This chain joins TRBV5-5 and TRBJ2-7, with TRBD1 identical over 7 bases. The CDR3 runs to 14 residues. Trimming removed 4 bases from V and 4 bases from J; junction bases left unmatched: 8. Germline values: CDR1 SGHKS, CDR2 YYEKEE (reference sequence). In nucleotides, the CDR3 is TGTGCCAGCAGCCAAGGACAGGAAGTGTACGAGCAGTACTTC. Amino acid sequence: CASSQGQEVYEQYF.

This chain uses TRBV5-1 with TRBJ2-7; 8 bases match TRBD1. The V and J ends lost 0 bases and 3 bases, in that order; junction bases with no gene match: 11. This CDR3 is 17 amino acids long. Germline lookup yields CDR1 SGHRS and CDR2 YFSETQ. CDR3 sequence reads: CASSLGQGRTGFYEQYF. CDR3 DNA: TGCGCCAGCAGCTTGGGTCAGGGGAGGACAGGGTTCTACGAGCAGTACTTC.